This T cell receptor (beta chain) was found in a study of CD8 T cells in Susac syndrome. Study results and limitations: That the number of individuals in its TCR sequencing and HLA analysis was relatively small was acknowledged by the study.

Random hexamers served to reverse transcribe about 0.5 to 1 ug RNA. An immunoSEQ multiplex PCR amplified TCR beta CDR3 over 54 Vbeta and 13 Jbeta. TCRdb fed the immunoSEQ multiplex PCR reads into MiXCR, producing one record per CDR3 protein. This repertoire shows over 150,000 distinct CDR3 sequences, over 90% found once; its top ten account for just under 0.095%. Germline CDR1 SQVTM, CDR2 ANQGSEA. The trim removed 4 bases at V and 5 bases at J, leaving 6 bases unmatched. The CDR3 extends over 13 amino acids. Remarks on this clonotype: Its specificity is not known.

The sequenced target, TCR beta, came from blood CD8+ and CD4+ T cells. TEMRA cells were FACS-enriched, and CD8+ and CD4+ T cells were isolated negatively. The TCR comes from a human donor with multiple sclerosis. The genes are TRBV29-1 and TRBJ1-1; 8 nucleotides align to TRBD1. Sequencing used CD4+ T cells from PBMCs. The CDR3 protein is CSVVGQGGTEAFF. CDR3 nucleotide sequence: TGCAGCGTTGTAGGACAGGGTGGAACTGAAGCTTTCTTT.